This TCR beta chain is from a study of CD8 T cells in ankylosing spondylitis. For TCR beta, libraries came from quantitative 5'-RACE with molecular barcodes. TCRdb redid the calling of the 5' RACE reads with MiXCR, one entry per CDR3 protein. The data show about 160,000 distinct CDR3 sequences, with approximately 10% seen just once and around 15% held by the top ten. Germline CDR1 is SGDLS and CDR2 is YYNGEE. V gave up 1 base and J gave up 4 bases, with 14 bases separating them. This CDR3 spans 15 amino acids. Comment on this clonotype: As yet, its antigen is unknown.

The study, taken as a whole, reports: Disease-linked clones reportedly concentrated significantly in matched ankylosing spondylitis synovial fluid. Earlier work had already found some motif variants in reactive arthritis synovial fluid and blood. Typical of ankylosing spondylitis blood, it appeared, was a TCR beta motif of roughly eight highly homologous variants.

The receptor was isolated from a female donor with ankylosing spondylitis or in good health (not recorded which). This rearrangement joins TRBV9 to TRBJ1-2; D possibly corresponds to TRBD1 (5 bases). The sequencing input was blood, either unsorted or a sorted T cell fraction (not recorded which). In DNA, the CDR3 is TGTGCCAGCAGCGTAACCGGGACCTTGGGCTATGGCTACACCTTC. Its protein product is CASSVTGTLGYGYTF.